The 20 T cell receptor beta chains listed next were all sequenced from one sample in a study of regulatory T cells in long-lasting Graves disease. iRepertoire HTBI primers and Arm-PCR of CDR3 regions built TCR beta libraries. TCRdb reanalysed the multiplex PCR reads using MiXCR and keeps one entry per CDR3 protein. This sample yields about 370,000 distinct CDR3 sequences, of which around 16% are seen a single time; around a fifth belongs to the top ten. Time point described: newly diagnosed GD, antithyroid drugs for less than 3 months. Making the TCR library involved RNA that had been extracted from PBMCs. The material sequenced was peripheral blood mononuclear cells (PBMCs), taken at new diagnosis, from a patient treated with antithyroid drugs. The source is a female donor with Graves disease.

This sequence joins TRBV11-2 and TRBJ2-7; 13 nucleotides align to TRBD2. There are 16 residues in the CDR3. Per germline, CDR1 SGHAT and CDR2 FQNNGV. Trimming took 5 bases from V and 0 from J; bases not matched to a gene: 4. In DNA, the CDR3 is TGTGCCAGCAGCCTGAGACTAGCGGGGGGCTCCTACGAGCAGTACTTC. This sequence encodes CASSLRLAGGSYEQYF.

The rearrangement links TRBV19 to TRBJ1-1; TRBD1 aligns across 7 bases. V was clipped by 8 bases and J by 5 bases; unmatched bases: 5. Germline loops: CDR1 LNHDA, CDR2 SQIVND (reference sequence). CDR3 length: 12 amino acids. This chain's CDR3 is CASPGRGTEAFF. DNA of the CDR3: TGTGCCAGTCCGGGCAGGGGGACTGAAGCTTTCTTT.

This clonotype came up many times. The V gene is TRBV27, the J gene TRBJ2-1; 8 nucleotides agree with TRBD1. V was clipped by 10 bases and J by 2 bases; unmatched bases: 7. The CDR3 runs 14 residues. The germline V gene encodes CDR1 MNHEY and CDR2 SMNVEV (reference sequence). The CDR3 DNA follows: TGTGCCACGACAGGGGTTGGACCCTACAATGAGCAGTTCTTC. Translation: CATTGVGPYNEQFF.

This clonotype was seen at least ten times. The chain combines TRBV5-6 with TRBJ1-1; tentatively, D is TRBD1 (5 bases). Germline CDR1 is SGHDT and CDR2 is YYEEEE. Trimming removed 4 bases from V and 1 base from J, with 20 bases in between. CDR3 length: 17 residues. CDR3 protein: CASSSLPQGIWNTEAFF. CDR3 in DNA: TGTGCCAGCAGCAGTCTACCGCAGGGTATTTGGAACACTGAAGCTTTCTTT.

This clonotype was seen repeatedly, ten times or more. This sequence joins TRBV30 and TRBJ1-1; D not resolved. The CDR3 length is 14 residues. V was shortened by 1 base and J by 8 bases, with 17 bases between the two germline ends. Germline CDR1 GTSNPN, CDR2 SVGIG (reference sequence). Here the CDR3 reads CAWSGNDMGAEAFF. The DNA for the CDR3 is TGTGCCTGGAGTGGGAATGACATGGGCGCAGAAGCTTTCTTT.

This clonotype showed up many times. The V and J genes are TRBV7-9 and TRBJ2-3, with D possibly TRBD2 on 6 matching bases. This CDR3 contains 15 residues. Germline V gene sequence: CDR1 SEHNR, CDR2 FQNEAQ (reference sequence). Trimming took 6 bases from V and 2 from J, leaving 15 bases between them. The CDR3 nucleotides read TGTGCCAGCAGGGTGGGCGGGGACCCCACAGATACGCAGTATTTT. Translation gives CASRVGGDPTDTQYF. The full variable domain, in which reference TRBV7-9 and TRBJ2-3 provide the parts outside the CDR3, is DTGVSQNPRHKITKRGQNVTFRCDPISEHNRLYWYRQTLGQGPEFLTYFQNEAQLEKSRLLSDRFSAERPKGSFSTLEIQRTEQGDSAMYLCASRVGGDPTDTQYFGPGTRLTVL.

The DNA of the CDR3 is TGTGCCAGCAGTTGGGGGCAGGGGAAAAATCAGCCCCAGCATTTT. It encodes CASSWGQGKNQPQHF. The genes are TRBV28 and TRBJ1-5, with TRBD1 as a possible D gene (6 bases). V dropped 4 bases and J dropped 4 bases, with 14 bases sitting between them. Germline CDR1 reads MDHEN; CDR2 reads SYDVKM. This CDR3 spans 15 amino acids.

A word on this clonotype: This may be a read error: a much more frequent sequence differs by one nucleotide. This chain joins TRBV28 and TRBJ2-1, with 9 bases identical to TRBD2. Germline lookup yields CDR1 MDHEN and CDR2 SYDVKM. The CDR3 is 18 amino acids. CDR3 sequence reads: CAISDELGLARFYNEQFF. The CDR3 bases are TGTGCCATCAGTGATGAACTCGGACTAGCGAGATTTTACAATGAGCAGTTCTTC.

This clonotype was recorded many times. The chain employs TRBV12-3 or TRBV12-4 and TRBJ2-5; D might be TRBD1 (7 bases). Trimming took 2 bases from V and 0 from J, leaving 19 bases between them. CDR3 size: 18 residues. The CDR3 nucleotides read TGTGCCAGCAGTTTACGACTCGGGGGACAGAGGTACCAAGAGACCCAGTACTTC. Its translation: CASSLRLGGQRYQETQYF.

In this sample, this clonotype turned up many times. The CDR3 is CAISESQGRRAGSNQPQHF. The CDR3 bases are TGTGCCATCAGTGAGTCGCAGGGAAGGAGGGCGGGTAGCAATCAGCCCCAGCATTTT. V usage is TRBV10-3 and J usage is TRBJ1-5; D is perhaps TRBD1 (5 bases). CDR3 size: 19 residues. Germline values: CDR1 ENHRY, CDR2 SYGVKD. The V and J ends lost 0 bases and 0 bases respectively, with 18 bases between them.

This clonotype was observed at least ten times. The chain carries TRBV27 and TRBJ1-1; 8 nucleotides match TRBD1. This CDR3 has 14 amino acids. CDR1 and CDR2 (germline): MNHEY, SMNVEV (reference sequence). V lost 5 bases to trimming and J lost 3 bases; unmatched junction nucleotides: 5. The CDR3 sequence is CASSPGGQDTEAFF. The CDR3 DNA reads TGTGCCAGCAGTCCAGGGGGACAGGACACTGAAGCTTTCTTT.

There are many counts of this clonotype. The chain recombines TRBV7-9 with TRBJ1-3; a possible D gene is TRBD1 (6 bases). Germline V lookup: CDR1 SEHNR, CDR2 FQNEAQ (reference sequence). Trimming pared 2 bases from V and 3 bases from J, leaving 14 bases between. CDR3 length: 16 amino acids. The CDR3 region is CASSLHPQTGGNTIYF. CDR3 DNA sequence: TGTGCCAGCAGCTTACATCCCCAGACAGGTGGAAACACCATATATTTT.

This clonotype has just a few counts. This chain connects TRBV19 to TRBJ1-1; D unclear. Germline V gene lookup returns CDR1 LNHDA and CDR2 SQIVND (reference sequence). Trimming removed 6 bases at V and 1 base at J, with 15 bases between. The CDR3 length is 15 residues. CDR3: CASRTSTYTNTEAFF. Here the CDR3 DNA reads TGTGCCAGTAGGACTTCAACCTATACGAACACTGAAGCTTTCTTT.

The rearrangement joins TRBV25-1 to TRBJ2-5; 7 bases map to TRBD2. The CDR3 covers 13 residues. J was trimmed by 5 bases and V by 6 bases; bases with no gene match: 6. CDR1 is MGHDK and CDR2 is SYGVNS in the germline V gene. The DNA for the CDR3 is TGTGCCAGCAGGCTTATGGGGGGGGAGACCCAGTACTTC. Translating it yields CASRLMGGETQYF.

This clonotype was picked up many times. This chain links TRBV6-5 with TRBJ1-2; 7 bases align to TRBD1. CDR3 length: 16 residues. V lost 0 bases to trimming and J lost 5 bases; unmatched junction nucleotides: 9. The germline CDR1 and CDR2 sequences are MNHEY and SVGAGI. CDR3 loop: CASSYSFEGGVYGYTF. The CDR3 DNA reads TGTGCCAGCAGTTACTCGTTTGAAGGGGGCGTTTATGGCTACACCTTC.

The chain carries TRBV19 and TRBJ1-3; possible D gene TRBD1, 5 bases. CDR1 and CDR2 from the germline V gene are LNHDA and SQIVND (reference sequence). CDR3 length equals 14 residues. Between the trimmed V and J ends, which lost 6 bases and 4 bases, there was a span of 13 bases. CDR3 DNA: TGTGCCAGTAGGATCCAGGGAAGGGGAAACACCATATATTTT. Translated, it gives CASRIQGRGNTIYF.

This clonotype was picked up many times. The J gene is TRBJ1-2, the V gene TRBV6-5; D possibly corresponds to TRBD1 (6 bases). The CDR3 sequence is 15 residues long. CDR1 is MNHEY and CDR2 is SVGAGI in the germline V gene. Trimming took off 2 bases at V and 4 bases at J, with 14 bases between the two ends. In DNA, the CDR3 is TGTGCCAGCAGTTACGGGCTCAGGGGTACCTATGGCTACACCTTC. Its protein product is CASSYGLRGTYGYTF.

This clonotype was picked up one time. The chain recombines TRBV28 with TRBJ1-1, with D possibly being TRBD1 (5 bases). Germline V CDR1 and CDR2: MDHEN, SYDVKM. The V and J ends lost 3 bases and 8 bases respectively, with 13 bases between them. This CDR3 is built from 13 residues. The CDR3 bases are TGTGCCAGCAGTTTCCCCGGGGGGAACGAAGCTTTCTTT. It encodes CASSFPGGNEAFF.

This clonotype occurred many times. V usage is TRBV20-1 and J usage is TRBJ2-7, with TRBD2 matching 8 bases. This CDR3 spans 13 amino acids. Germline assignment: CDR1 DFQATT and CDR2 SNEGSKA (reference sequence). The CDR3 region has the DNA TGCACTGTGGGCGGGGGGACGAACTCCGAGCAGTACTTC. As protein: CTVGGGTNSEQYF.

The sample holds many counts of this clonotype. This chain links TRBV11-3 with TRBJ2-3; 11 nucleotides agree with TRBD1. The CDR3 extends over 14 amino acids. CDR1 SGHNT and CDR2 YENEEA come from the germline V gene. V shed 5 bases, J shed 4 bases, and the junction held 2 bases outside the gene matches. The CDR3 DNA sequence: TGTGCCAGCAGCATGGGACAGGGGGCAGATACGCAGTATTTT. Translation: CASSMGQGADTQYF.